This T cell receptor beta chain was documented in a study of T cell repertoires in cytomegalovirus infection. TCRdb re-called the reads through MiXCR, storing one row per CDR3 protein. The sample carries about 150,000 distinct CDR3 sequences, over 25% recorded once. As for this clonotype: What it recognizes is unknown.

The length of the CDR3 is 15 residues. After removal of 5 bases from V and 13 bases from J, the junction contained 17 bases not matched to a gene. Germline V CDR1 and CDR2: KGHSH, LQKENI. The chain uses TRBV18 and TRBJ1-2; TRBD1 aligns across 9 bases. This sequence originates from a human donor in good health (CMV status not recorded). Some clones in this sample may be carry-over from other donors' samples. The source was CD8+ T cells from cultured PBMCs, collected from culture after CMV antigen stimulation. CDR3 amino acids: CASSVDRGPPSPFTF. CDR3 DNA: TGTGCCAGCTCAGTGGACAGGGGTCCCCCCAGTCCTTTCACCTTC.